There are a few counts of the clone carrying this T cell receptor beta chain. These data are taken from a study of cytomegalovirus exposure and HLA in healthy donors. The germline V gene has CDR1 SGHTA and CDR2 FQGNSA. This CDR3 is built from 13 residues. V dropped 4 bases and J dropped 3 bases, with 10 bases sitting between them. Vbeta (60) and Jbeta (13) primers were used in the PCR. Clones were sequenced by immunoSEQ multiplex PCR, and TCRdb holds only the in-frame ones, with some missing. The sample has some 250,000 clones, more than 75% seen once; the top ten hold roughly 5%. Sequences were obtained from PBMCs. The chain joins TRBV7-2 to TRBJ2-7; unclear D gene. The receptor's source is a woman aged 40 to 50 in good health and CMV-seropositive. CDR3 region: CASSSYLYYEQYF. The CDR3 DNA reads TGTGCCAGCAGCTCGTATTTGTACTACGAGCAGTACTTC. The variable domain in full, with the rest retrieved from reference TRBV7-2 and TRBJ2-7, is GAGVSQSPSNKVTEKGKDVELRCDPISGHTALYWYRQSLGQGLEFLIYFQGNSAPDKSGLPSDRFSAERTGGSVSTLTIQRTQQEDSAVYLCASSSYLYYEQYFGPGTRLTVT.